A selection of T cell receptor beta chains follows, all from one sample in a study of cytomegalovirus exposure and HLA in healthy donors. The data were produced by immunoSEQ multiplex PCR, yet TCRdb's version contains in-frame clones alone and is incomplete. Here the sample spans 150,000 to 200,000 clones, around 76% being singletons. What was sequenced was PBMCs. These receptor sequences come from a man in his fifties or sixties in good health and CMV-seronegative. Both conserved end residues are part of each CDR3. D genes are given only for firm matches. Size is omitted from some rows. Given values are once, few, many or a class for expanded clones.

len: 16
j_gene: TRBJ2-2
d_gene: -
v_gene: TRBV18
abundance: -
CDR3aa: CASSPPMGPNTGELFF

len: 13
j_gene: TRBJ2-1
d_gene: -
v_gene: TRBV5-1
abundance: -
CDR3aa: CASSLAVNNEQFF

len: 13
j_gene: TRBJ2-3
d_gene: -
v_gene: TRBV6-1
abundance: few
CDR3aa: CASRGADTDTQYF

len: 14
j_gene: TRBJ1-1
d_gene: TRBD1
v_gene: TRBV6-6
abundance: -
CDR3aa: CASRYNRGDTEAFF

len: 19
j_gene: TRBJ2-1
d_gene: -
v_gene: TRBV1
abundance: -
CDR3aa: CTSSRPSPRVPLHYNEQFF

len: 13
j_gene: TRBJ1-2
d_gene: -
v_gene: TRBV30
abundance: -
CDR3aa: CAWSLEGPDGYTF

len: 15
j_gene: TRBJ2-2
d_gene: -
v_gene: TRBV5-1
abundance: -
CDR3aa: CASSLTGTLTGELFF

len: 15
j_gene: TRBJ2-1
d_gene: TRBD2
v_gene: TRBV11-3
abundance: -
CDR3aa: CASSSGLVGYNEQFF

len: 15
j_gene: TRBJ1-5
d_gene: TRBD1
v_gene: TRBV28
abundance: once
CDR3aa: CASRGQGAGYQPQHF

len: 14
j_gene: TRBJ1-2
d_gene: -
v_gene: TRBV11-2
abundance: -
CDR3aa: CASSLGPGVGGYTF

len: 17
j_gene: TRBJ2-3
d_gene: -
v_gene: TRBV18
abundance: once
CDR3aa: CASSAQFGGGRTDTQYF

len: 14
j_gene: TRBJ2-5
d_gene: TRBD2
v_gene: TRBV28
abundance: -
CDR3aa: CASRSGLAVETQYF

len: 13
j_gene: TRBJ1-2
d_gene: TRBD1
v_gene: TRBV6-5
abundance: -
CDR3aa: CASSYGQKGGCTF

len: 17
j_gene: TRBJ2-5
d_gene: -
v_gene: TRBV28
abundance: -
CDR3aa: CASSSPPLAQSQETQYF

len: 14
j_gene: TRBJ2-7
d_gene: TRBD2
v_gene: TRBV9
abundance: -
CDR3aa: CASTPPGGGDEQYF

len: 16
j_gene: TRBJ2-5
d_gene: TRBD2
v_gene: TRBV29-1
abundance: -
CDR3aa: CSVNGGAGSIEETQYF

len: 13
j_gene: TRBJ2-5
d_gene: TRBD2
v_gene: TRBV6-5
abundance: -
CDR3aa: CASKWEGSETQYF

len: 13
j_gene: TRBJ1-2
d_gene: -
v_gene: TRBV10-1
abundance: -
CDR3aa: CASSELQGGGYTF

len: 14
j_gene: TRBJ2-2
d_gene: -
v_gene: TRBV7-2
abundance: -
CDR3aa: CASSLVGAPGELFF

len: 14
j_gene: TRBJ1-2
d_gene: -
v_gene: TRBV10-2
abundance: -
CDR3aa: CAMLGGGWFYGYTF

len: 15
j_gene: TRBJ2-3
d_gene: -
v_gene: TRBV16
abundance: -
CDR3aa: CASSQQAGTADTQYF

len: 13
j_gene: TRBJ2-5
d_gene: -
v_gene: TRBV7-2
abundance: -
CDR3aa: CASSLNREETQYF

len: 16
j_gene: TRBJ1-1
d_gene: TRBD1
v_gene: TRBV30
abundance: -
CDR3aa: CAWSERTGGRVTEAFF

len: 15
j_gene: TRBJ2-2
d_gene: -
v_gene: TRBV7-3
abundance: -
CDR3aa: CASSRQAANTGELFF

len: 15
j_gene: TRBJ1-1
d_gene: TRBD1
v_gene: TRBV18
abundance: -
CDR3aa: CASSPRAGGYTEAFF

len: 17
j_gene: TRBJ2-5
d_gene: TRBD2
v_gene: TRBV7-7
abundance: -
CDR3aa: CASSFSSGLAVQETQYF

len: 18
j_gene: TRBJ1-6
d_gene: -
v_gene: TRBV4-1
abundance: -
CDR3aa: CASSQRGTGPLYNSPLHF

len: 11
j_gene: -
d_gene: -
v_gene: TRBV30
abundance: -
CDR3aa: CAWSLSYEQYF

len: 16
j_gene: TRBJ2-3
d_gene: -
v_gene: TRBV9
abundance: -
CDR3aa: CASSVDEGGETDTQYF